This T cell receptor beta chain emerged from a study of blood T cells in healthy people across ages. V was clipped by 1 base and J by 8 bases, with 14 bases between them. This CDR3 is built from 15 residues. The use of a sample-barcoded 5' primer and a J-beta primer mix characterized a second PCR of about 6 to 12 cycles. Unique molecular identifiers of 12 random nucleotides labeled each cDNA. TCRdb re-analysed the 5' RACE reads in MiXCR, keeping a single row per CDR3 protein. The table has fewer than 750,000 distinct CDR3 sequences, roughly half seen once. The chain combines TRBV12-3 or TRBV12-4 with TRBJ1-4; D not resolved. The sequenced sample was blood. The clonotype originates from a woman of 80 years or more in good health. The CDR3 protein is CASSLGEGRGEKLFF. For the CDR3, the DNA is TGTGCCAGCAGTTTAGGGGAAGGGCGAGGCGAAAAACTGTTTTTT.